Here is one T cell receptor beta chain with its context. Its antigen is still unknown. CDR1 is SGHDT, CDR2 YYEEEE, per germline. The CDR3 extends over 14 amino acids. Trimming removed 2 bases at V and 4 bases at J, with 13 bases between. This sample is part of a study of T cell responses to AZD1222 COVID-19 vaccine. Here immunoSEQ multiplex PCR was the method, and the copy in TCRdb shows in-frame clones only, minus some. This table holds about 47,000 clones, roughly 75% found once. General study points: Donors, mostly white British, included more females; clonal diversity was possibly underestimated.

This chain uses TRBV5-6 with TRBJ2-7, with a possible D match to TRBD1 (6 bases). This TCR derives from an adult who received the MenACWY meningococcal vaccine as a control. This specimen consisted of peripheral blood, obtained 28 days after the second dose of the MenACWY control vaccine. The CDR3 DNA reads TGTGCCAGCAGCTTTAGGGGGAGTAAGTACGAGCAGTACTTC. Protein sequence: CASSFRGSKYEQYF.